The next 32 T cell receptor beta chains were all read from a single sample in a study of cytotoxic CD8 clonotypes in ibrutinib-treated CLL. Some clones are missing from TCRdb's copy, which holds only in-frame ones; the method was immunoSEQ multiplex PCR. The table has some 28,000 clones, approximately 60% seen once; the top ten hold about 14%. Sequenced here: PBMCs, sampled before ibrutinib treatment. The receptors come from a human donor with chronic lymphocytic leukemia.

CDR3 sequence reads: CASSWKGTSGGTTSTDTQYF. CDR3 coding DNA: TGTGCCAGCAGCTGGAAAGGGACTAGCGGGGGGACCACTAGCACAGATACGCAGTATTTT. The rearrangement links TRBV7-3 to TRBJ2-3, with TRBD2 matching 15 bases. Per germline, CDR1 SGHTA and CDR2 FQGTGA. CDR3 length: 20 residues. V lost 4 bases and J lost 0; bases outside the gene matches: 11.

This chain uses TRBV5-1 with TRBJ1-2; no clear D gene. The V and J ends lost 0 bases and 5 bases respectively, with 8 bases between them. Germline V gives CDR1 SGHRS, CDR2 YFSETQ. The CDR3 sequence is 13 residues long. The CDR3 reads CASSLDTGYGYTF. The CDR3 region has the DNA TGCGCCAGCAGCTTGGATACCGGGTATGGCTACACCTTC.

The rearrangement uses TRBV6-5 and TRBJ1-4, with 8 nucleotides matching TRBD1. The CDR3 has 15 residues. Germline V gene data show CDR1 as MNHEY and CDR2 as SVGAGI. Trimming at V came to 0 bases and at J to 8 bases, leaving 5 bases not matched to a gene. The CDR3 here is CASSYSTGVGEKLFF. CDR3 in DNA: TGTGCCAGCAGTTACTCGACAGGGGTGGGGGAAAAACTGTTTTTT.

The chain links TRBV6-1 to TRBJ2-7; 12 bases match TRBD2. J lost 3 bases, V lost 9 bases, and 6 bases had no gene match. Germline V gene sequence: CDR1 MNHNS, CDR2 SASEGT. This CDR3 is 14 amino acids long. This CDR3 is CASRLAGVLYEQYF. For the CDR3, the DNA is TGTGCCAGTAGACTAGCGGGGGTCCTCTACGAGCAGTACTTC.

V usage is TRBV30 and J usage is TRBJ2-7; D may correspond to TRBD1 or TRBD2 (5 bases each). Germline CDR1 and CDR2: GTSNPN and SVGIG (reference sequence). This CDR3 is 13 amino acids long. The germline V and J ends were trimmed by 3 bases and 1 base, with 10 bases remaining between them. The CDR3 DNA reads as TGTGCCTGGAGGAGGGGAGCATCCTACGAGCAGTACTTC. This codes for CAWRRGASYEQYF.

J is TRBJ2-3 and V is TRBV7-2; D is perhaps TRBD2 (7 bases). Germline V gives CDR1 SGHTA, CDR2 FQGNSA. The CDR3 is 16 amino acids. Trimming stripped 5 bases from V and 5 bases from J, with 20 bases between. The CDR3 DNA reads TGTGCCAGCAGCCCCCCCCTCGCGGGGGCGGTAGATACGCAGTATTTT. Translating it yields CASSPPLAGAVDTQYF.

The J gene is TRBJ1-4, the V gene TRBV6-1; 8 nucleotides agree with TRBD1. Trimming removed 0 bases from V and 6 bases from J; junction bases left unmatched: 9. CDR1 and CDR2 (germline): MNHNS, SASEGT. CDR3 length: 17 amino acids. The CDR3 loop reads CASSEALGGTGDEKLFF. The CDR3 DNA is TGTGCCAGCAGTGAAGCGCTTGGGGGGACAGGCGATGAAAAACTGTTTTTT.

This CDR3 is CASSFRNTEAFF. CDR3 bases: TGTGCCAGCAGCTTTCGGAACACTGAAGCTTTCTTT. The rearrangement links TRBV5-4 to TRBJ1-1; D not resolved. V lost 2 bases and J 1 base, leaving 3 bases between the germline ends. Germline assignment: CDR1 SGHNT and CDR2 YYREEE (reference sequence). This CDR3 is 12 amino acids long.

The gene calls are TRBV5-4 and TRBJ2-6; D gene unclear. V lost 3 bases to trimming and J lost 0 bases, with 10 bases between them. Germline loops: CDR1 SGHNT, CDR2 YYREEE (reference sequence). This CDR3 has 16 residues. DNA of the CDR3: TGTGCCAGCAGCTACGTAGCCCACTCTGGGGCCAACGTCCTGACTTTC. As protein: CASSYVAHSGANVLTF.

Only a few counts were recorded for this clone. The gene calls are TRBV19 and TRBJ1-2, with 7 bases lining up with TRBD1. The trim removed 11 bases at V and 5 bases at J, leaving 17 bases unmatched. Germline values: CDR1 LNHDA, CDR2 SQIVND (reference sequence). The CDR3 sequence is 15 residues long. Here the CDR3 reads CAARQGLRGDYGYTF. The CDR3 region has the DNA TGTGCCGCCAGACAGGGTCTTCGAGGGGATTATGGCTACACCTTC.

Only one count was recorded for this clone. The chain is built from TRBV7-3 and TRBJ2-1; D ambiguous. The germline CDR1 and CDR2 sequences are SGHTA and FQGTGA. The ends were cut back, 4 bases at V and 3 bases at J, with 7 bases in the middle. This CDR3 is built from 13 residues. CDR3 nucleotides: TGTGCCAGCAGCTCGACGGACTACAATGAGCAGTTCTTC. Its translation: CASSSTDYNEQFF. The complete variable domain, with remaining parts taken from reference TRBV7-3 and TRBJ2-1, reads GAGVSQTPSNKVTEKGKYVELRCDPISGHTALYWYRQSLGQGPEFLIYFQGTGAADDSGLPNDRFFAVRPEGSVSTLKIQRTERGDSAVYLCASSSTDYNEQFFGPGTRLTVL.

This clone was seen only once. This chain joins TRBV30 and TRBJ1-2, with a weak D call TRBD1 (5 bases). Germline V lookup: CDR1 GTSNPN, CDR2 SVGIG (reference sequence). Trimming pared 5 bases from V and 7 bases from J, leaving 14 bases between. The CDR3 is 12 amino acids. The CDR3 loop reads CAWAEGSFGYTF. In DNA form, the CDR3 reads TGTGCCTGGGCGGAGGGGTCTTTTGGCTACACCTTC.

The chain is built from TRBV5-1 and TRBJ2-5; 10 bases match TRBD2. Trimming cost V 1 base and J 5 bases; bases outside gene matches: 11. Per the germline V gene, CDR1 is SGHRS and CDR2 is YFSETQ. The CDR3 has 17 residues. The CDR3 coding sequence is TGCGCCAGCAGCTTGCTGGGGGCTAGCGGGAGCGGCGAGACCCAGTACTTC. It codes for CASSLLGASGSGETQYF.

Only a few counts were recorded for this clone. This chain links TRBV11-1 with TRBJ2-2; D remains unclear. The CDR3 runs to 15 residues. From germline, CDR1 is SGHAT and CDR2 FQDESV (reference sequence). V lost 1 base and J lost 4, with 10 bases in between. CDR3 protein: CASSLEESGTGELFF. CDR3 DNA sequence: TGTGCCAGCAGCTTAGAGGAATCGGGCACCGGGGAGCTGTTTTTT.

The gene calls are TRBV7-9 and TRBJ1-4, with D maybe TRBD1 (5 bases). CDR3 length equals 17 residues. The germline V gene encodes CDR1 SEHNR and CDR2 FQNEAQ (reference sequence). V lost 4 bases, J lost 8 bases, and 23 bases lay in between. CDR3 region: CASSSSSSPARGEKLFF. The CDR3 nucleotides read TGTGCCAGCAGCTCATCCTCCTCCCCCGCTCGGGGGGAAAAACTGTTTTTT.

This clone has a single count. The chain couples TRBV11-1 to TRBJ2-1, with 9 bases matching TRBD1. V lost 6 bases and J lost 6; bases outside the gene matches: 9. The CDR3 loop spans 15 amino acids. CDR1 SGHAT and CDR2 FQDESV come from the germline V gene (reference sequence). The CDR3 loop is CASRLGQGIGNEQFF. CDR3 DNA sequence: TGTGCCAGCAGATTGGGACAGGGCATTGGCAATGAGCAGTTCTTC.

The chain's CDR3 is CASSQDVPSGGAVYEQYF. The CDR3 nucleotides are TGCGCCAGCAGCCAAGATGTCCCTTCTGGGGGTGCCGTCTACGAGCAGTACTTC. V gene TRBV4-1 combines with J gene TRBJ2-7; D could derive from TRBD1 or TRBD2 (5 bases each). The CDR3 loop spans 18 amino acids. CDR1 MGHRA and CDR2 YSYEKL come from the germline V gene. V was shortened by 0 bases and J by 3 bases, with 21 bases between the two germline ends.

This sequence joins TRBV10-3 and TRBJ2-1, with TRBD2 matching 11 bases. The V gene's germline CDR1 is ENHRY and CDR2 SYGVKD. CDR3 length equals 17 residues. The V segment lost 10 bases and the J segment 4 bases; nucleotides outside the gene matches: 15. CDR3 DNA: TGTGCCACCCATGGACTAGCGGGTCTTTTATCTTACAATGAGCAGTTCTTC. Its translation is CATHGLAGLLSYNEQFF.

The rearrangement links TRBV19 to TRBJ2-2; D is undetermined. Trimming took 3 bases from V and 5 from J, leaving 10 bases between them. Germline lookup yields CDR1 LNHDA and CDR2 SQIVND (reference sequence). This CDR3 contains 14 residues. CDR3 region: CASSMSGKTGELFF. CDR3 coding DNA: TGTGCCAGTAGTATGTCGGGCAAAACCGGGGAGCTGTTTTTT.

CDR3 DNA sequence: TGTGCCAGCAGCCAAACGAGCTGGTACTCTGGAAACACCATATATTTT. It is translated as CASSQTSWYSGNTIYF. This chain joins TRBV7-9 and TRBJ1-3; D is unresolved. Trimming cost V 5 bases and J 0 bases, with 14 bases left between them. Germline lookup yields CDR1 SEHNR and CDR2 FQNEAQ (reference sequence). The CDR3 has 16 amino acids.

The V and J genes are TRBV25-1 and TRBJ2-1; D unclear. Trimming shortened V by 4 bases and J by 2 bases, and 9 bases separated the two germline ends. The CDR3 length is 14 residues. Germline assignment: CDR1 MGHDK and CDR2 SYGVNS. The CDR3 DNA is TGTGCCAGCAGTGTCCTTGCTCCCTACAATGAGCAGTTCTTC. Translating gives CASSVLAPYNEQFF.

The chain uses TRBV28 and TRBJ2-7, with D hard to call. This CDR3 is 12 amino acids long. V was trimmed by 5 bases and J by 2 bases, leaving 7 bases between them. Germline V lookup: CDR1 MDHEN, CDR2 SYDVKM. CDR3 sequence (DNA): TGTGCCAGCAGTCCGGTTACCTACGAGCAGTACTTC. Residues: CASSPVTYEQYF.

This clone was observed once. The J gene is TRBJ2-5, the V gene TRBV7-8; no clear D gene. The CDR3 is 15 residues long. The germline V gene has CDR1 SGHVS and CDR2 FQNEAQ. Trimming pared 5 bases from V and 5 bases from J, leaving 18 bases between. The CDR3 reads CASSTDRSHWETQYF. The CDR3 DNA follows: TGTGCCAGCAGCACAGACCGTAGTCATTGGGAGACCCAGTACTTC.

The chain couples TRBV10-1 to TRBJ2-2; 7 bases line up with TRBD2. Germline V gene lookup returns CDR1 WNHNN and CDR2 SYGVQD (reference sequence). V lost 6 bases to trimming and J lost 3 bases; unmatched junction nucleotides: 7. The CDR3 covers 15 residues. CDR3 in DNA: TGCGCCAGCAGCCTGACTGGGAGGGACACCGGGGAGCTGTTTTTT. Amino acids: CASSLTGRDTGELFF.

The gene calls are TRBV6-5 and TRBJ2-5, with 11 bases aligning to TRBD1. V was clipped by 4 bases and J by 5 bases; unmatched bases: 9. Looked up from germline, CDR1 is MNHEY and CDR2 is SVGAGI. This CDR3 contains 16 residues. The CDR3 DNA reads TGTGCCAGCAGTTCCGGGACAGGGGGTTGGTGGGAGACCCAGTACTTC. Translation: CASSSGTGGWWETQYF.

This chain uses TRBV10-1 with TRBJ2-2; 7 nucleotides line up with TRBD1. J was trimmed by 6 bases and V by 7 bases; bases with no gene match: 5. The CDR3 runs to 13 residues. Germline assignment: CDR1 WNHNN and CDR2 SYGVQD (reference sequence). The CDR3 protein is CASKGGSAGELFF. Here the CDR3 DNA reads TGCGCCAGCAAAGGGGGCTCGGCCGGGGAGCTGTTTTTT.

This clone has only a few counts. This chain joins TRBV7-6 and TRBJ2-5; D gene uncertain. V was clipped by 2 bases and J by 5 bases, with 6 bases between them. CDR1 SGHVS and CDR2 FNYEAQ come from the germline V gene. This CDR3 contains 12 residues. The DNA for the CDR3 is TGTGCCAGCAGCTTAAATTGGGAGACCCAGTACTTC. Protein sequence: CASSLNWETQYF. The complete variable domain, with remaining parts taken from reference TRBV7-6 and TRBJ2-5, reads GAGVSQSPRYKVTKRGQDVALRCDPISGHVSLYWYRQALGQGPEFLTYFNYEAQQDKSGLPNDRFSAERPEGSISTLTIQRTEQRDSAMYRCASSLNWETQYFGPGTRLLVL.

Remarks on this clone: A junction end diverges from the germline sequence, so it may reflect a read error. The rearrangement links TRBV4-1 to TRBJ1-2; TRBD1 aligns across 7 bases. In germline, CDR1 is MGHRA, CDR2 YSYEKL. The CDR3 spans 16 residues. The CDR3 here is CASSQEFRGVNYGYTF. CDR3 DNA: TGCGCCAGCAGTCAAGAGTTCAGGGGGGTTAACTATGGCTACACCTTC.

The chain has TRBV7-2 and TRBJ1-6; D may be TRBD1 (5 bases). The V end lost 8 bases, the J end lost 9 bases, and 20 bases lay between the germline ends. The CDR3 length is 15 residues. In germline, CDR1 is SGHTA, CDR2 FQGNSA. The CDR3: CASLETAIIGSPLHF. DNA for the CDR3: TGTGCCAGCCTCGAGACAGCGATAATAGGTTCACCCCTCCACTTT.

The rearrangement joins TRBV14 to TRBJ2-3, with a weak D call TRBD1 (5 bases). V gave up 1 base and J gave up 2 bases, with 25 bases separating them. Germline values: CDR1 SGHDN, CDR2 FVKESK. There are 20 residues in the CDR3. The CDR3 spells CASSQGPGAPLSKVTDTQYF. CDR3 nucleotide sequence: TGTGCCAGCAGCCAAGGCCCTGGGGCCCCACTAAGTAAAGTCACAGATACGCAGTATTTT.

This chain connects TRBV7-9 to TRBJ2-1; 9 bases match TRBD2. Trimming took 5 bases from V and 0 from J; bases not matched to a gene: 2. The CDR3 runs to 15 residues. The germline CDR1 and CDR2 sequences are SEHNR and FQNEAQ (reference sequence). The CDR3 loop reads CASSISGSSYNEQFF. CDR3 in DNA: TGTGCCAGCAGCATTAGCGGGAGCTCCTACAATGAGCAGTTCTTC.

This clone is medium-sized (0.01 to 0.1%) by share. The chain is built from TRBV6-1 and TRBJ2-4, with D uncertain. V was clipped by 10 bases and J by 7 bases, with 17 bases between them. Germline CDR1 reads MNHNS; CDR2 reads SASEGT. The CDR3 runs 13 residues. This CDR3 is CAISEALGNIQYF. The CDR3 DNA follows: TGTGCCATATCCGAGGCCCTAGGGAACATTCAGTACTTC.